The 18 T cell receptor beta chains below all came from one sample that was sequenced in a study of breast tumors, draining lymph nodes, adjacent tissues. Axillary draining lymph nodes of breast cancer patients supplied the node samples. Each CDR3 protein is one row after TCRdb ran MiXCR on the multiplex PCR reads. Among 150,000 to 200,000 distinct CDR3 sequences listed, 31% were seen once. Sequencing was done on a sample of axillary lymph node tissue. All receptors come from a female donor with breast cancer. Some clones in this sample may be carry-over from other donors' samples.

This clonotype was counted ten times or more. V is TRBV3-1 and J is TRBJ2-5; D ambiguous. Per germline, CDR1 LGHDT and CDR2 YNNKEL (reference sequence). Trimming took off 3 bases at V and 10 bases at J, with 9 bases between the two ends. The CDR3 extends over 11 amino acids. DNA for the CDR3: TGTGCCAGCAGCCATGCAATGGGCCAGTACTTC. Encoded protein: CASSHAMGQYF.

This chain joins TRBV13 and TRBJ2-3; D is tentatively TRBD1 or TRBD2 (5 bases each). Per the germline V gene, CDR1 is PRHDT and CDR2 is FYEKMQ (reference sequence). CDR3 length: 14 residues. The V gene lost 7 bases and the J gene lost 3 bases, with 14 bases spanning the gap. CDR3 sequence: CASKGSYPTDTQYF. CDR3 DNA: TGTGCCAGCAAGGGGAGTTATCCGACAGATACGCAGTATTTT.

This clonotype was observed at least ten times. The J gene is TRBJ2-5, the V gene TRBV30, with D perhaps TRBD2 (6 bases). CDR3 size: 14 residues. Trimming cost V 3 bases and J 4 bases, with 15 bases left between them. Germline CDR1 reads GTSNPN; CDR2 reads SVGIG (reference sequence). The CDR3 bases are TGTGCCTGGAGCCCGGGACGGAGGGTAGAGACCCAGTACTTC. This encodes CAWSPGRRVETQYF. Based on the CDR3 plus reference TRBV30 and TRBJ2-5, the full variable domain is SQTIHQWPATLVQPVGSPLSLECTVEGTSNPNLYWYRQAAGRGLQLLFYSVGIGQISSEVPQNLSASRPQDRQFILSSKKLLLSDSGFYLCAWSPGRRVETQYFGPGTRLLVL.

CDR3 nucleotide sequence: TGTGCCAGCAGCTTGACTAGCGGGGCTAGCACAGATACGCAGTATTTT. This gives the protein CASSLTSGASTDTQYF. The rearrangement joins TRBV7-9 to TRBJ2-3, with 11 bases lining up with TRBD2. The CDR3 consists of 16 residues. After removal of 3 bases from V and 0 bases from J, the junction contained 2 bases not matched to a gene. The V gene's germline CDR1 is SEHNR and CDR2 FQNEAQ (reference sequence).

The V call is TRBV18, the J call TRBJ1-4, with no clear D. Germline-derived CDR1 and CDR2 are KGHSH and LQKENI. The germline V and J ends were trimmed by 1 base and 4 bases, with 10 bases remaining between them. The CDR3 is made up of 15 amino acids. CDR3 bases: TGTGCCAGCTCACCACTGGCAGAAATTAATGAAAAACTGTTTTTT. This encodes CASSPLAEINEKLFF.

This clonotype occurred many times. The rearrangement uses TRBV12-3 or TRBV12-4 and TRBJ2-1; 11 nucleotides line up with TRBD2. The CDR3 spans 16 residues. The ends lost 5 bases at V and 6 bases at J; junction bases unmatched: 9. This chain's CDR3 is CASSPLIAGGPNEQFF. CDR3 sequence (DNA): TGTGCCAGCAGTCCCCTGATAGCGGGAGGGCCCAATGAGCAGTTCTTC.

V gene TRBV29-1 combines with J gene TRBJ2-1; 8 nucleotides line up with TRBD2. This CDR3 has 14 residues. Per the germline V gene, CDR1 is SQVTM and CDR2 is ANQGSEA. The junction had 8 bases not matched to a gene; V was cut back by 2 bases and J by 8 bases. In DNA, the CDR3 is TGCAGCGTTGAACGGGGACTAGGTAGCGATGAGCAGTTCTTC. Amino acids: CSVERGLGSDEQFF.

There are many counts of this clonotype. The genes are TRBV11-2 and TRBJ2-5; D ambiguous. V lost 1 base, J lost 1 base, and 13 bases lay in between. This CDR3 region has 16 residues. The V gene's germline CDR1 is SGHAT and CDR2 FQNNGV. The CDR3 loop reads CASSLGKPSRQETQYF. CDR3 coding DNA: TGTGCCAGCAGCTTAGGCAAACCTTCGCGCCAAGAGACCCAGTACTTC.

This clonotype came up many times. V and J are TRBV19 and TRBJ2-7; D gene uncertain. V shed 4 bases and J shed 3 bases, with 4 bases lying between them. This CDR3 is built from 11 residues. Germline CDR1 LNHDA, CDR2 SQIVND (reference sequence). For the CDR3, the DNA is TGTGCCAGTAGTAACCGCTACGAGCAGTACTTC. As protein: CASSNRYEQYF.

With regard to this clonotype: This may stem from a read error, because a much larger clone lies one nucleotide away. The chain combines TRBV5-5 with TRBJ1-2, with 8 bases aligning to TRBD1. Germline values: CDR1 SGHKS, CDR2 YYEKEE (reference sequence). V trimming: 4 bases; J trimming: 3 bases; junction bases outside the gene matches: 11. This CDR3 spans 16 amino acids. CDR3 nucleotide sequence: TGTGCCAGCAGCCCGGGACAGGCGGCGCGGGACTATGGCTACACCTTC. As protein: CASSPGQAARDYGYTF. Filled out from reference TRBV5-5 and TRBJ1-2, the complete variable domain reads DAGVTQSPTHLIKTRGQQVTLRCSPISGHKSVSWYQQVLGQGPQFIFQYYEKEERGRGNFPDRFSARQFPNYSSELNVNALLLGDSALYLCASSPGQAARDYGYTFGSGTRLTVV.

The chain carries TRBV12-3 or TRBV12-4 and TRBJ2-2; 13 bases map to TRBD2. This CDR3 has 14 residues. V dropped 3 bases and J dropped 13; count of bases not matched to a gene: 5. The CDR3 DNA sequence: TGTGCCAGCAGTTTTGGACTAGCGGGGGCGAGGCTGTTTTTT. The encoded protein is CASSFGLAGARLFF.

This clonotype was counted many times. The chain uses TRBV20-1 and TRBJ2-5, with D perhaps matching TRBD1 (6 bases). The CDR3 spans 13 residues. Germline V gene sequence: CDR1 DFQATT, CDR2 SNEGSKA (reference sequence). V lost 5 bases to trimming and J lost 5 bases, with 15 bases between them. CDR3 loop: CSAPKGDMETQYF. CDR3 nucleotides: TGCAGTGCTCCTAAGGGGGATATGGAGACCCAGTACTTC.

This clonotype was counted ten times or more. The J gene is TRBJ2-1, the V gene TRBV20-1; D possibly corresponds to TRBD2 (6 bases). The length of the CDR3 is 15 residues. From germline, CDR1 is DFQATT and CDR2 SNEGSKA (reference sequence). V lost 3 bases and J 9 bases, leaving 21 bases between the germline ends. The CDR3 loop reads CSASRPGEGISEQFF. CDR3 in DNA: TGCAGTGCTAGTCGTCCGGGAGAGGGGATAAGTGAGCAGTTCTTC.

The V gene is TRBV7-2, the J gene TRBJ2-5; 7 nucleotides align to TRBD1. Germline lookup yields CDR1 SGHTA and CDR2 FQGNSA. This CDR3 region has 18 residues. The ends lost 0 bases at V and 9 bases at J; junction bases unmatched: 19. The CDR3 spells CASSLAHWPGQPNQPQYF. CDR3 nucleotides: TGTGCCAGCAGCTTAGCGCACTGGCCGGGACAGCCTAATCAGCCCCAGTACTTC.

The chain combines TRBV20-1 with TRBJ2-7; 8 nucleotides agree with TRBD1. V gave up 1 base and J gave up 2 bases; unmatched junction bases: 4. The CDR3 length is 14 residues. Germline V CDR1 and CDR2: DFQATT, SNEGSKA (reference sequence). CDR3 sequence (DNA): TGCAGTGCTAGAGGACAGGGGTTACCCTACGAGCAGTACTTC. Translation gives CSARGQGLPYEQYF.

The CDR3 bases are TGCGCCAGCAGCTTGGGGGATTCGGACAGGGTTTTGTCACCCCTCCACTTT. Translated, it gives CASSLGDSDRVLSPLHF. The gene calls are TRBV5-1 and TRBJ1-6; 8 bases are shared with TRBD1. Per the germline V gene, CDR1 is SGHRS and CDR2 is YFSETQ. The CDR3 length is 17 residues. Trimming cost V 0 bases and J 10 bases; bases outside gene matches: 12. The entire variable domain, with the rest obtained from reference TRBV5-1 and TRBJ1-6, is as follows: KAGVTQTPRYLIKTRGQQVTLSCSPISGHRSVSWYQQTPGQGLQFLFEYFSETQRNKGNFPGRFSGRQFSNSRSEMNVSTLELGDSALYLCASSLGDSDRVLSPLHFGNGTRLTVT.

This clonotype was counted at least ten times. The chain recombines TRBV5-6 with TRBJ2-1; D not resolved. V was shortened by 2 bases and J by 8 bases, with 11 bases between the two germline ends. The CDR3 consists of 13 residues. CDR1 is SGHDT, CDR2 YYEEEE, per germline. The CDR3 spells CASSLAGADEQFF. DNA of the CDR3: TGTGCCAGCAGCTTAGCCGGAGCTGATGAGCAGTTCTTC. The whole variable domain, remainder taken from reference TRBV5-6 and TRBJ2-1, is DAGVTQSPTHLIKTRGQQVTLRCSPKSGHDTVSWYQQALGQGPQFIFQYYEEEERQRGNFPDRFSGHQFPNYSSELNVNALLLGDSALYLCASSLAGADEQFFGPGTRLTVL.

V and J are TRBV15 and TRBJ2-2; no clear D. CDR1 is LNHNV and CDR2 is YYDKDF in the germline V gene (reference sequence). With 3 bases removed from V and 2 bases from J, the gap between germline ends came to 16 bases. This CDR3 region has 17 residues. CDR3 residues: CATSSYGRRPNTGELFF. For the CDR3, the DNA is TGTGCCACCAGCAGTTACGGTAGGCGTCCAAACACCGGGGAGCTGTTTTTT. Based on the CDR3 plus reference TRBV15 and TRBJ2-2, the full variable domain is DAMVIQNPRYQVTQFGKPVTLSCSQTLNHNVMYWYQQKSSQAPKLLFHYYDKDFNNEADTPDNFQSRRPNTSFCFLDIRSPGLGDTAMYLCATSSYGRRPNTGELFFGEGSRLTVL.